This T cell receptor beta chain was observed in a study of beta chain features in type 1 diabetes. Study-wide results and limits: In the patient group, naive, central memory and Treg TCRB repertoires seemed more alike than in the healthy donor group.

Reverse transcribing all isolated RNA meant expressed TCRB transcripts were sequenced. Clones were read by immunoSEQ multiplex PCR, and TCRdb kept only the in-frame ones, dropping some. Of more than 140,000 clones in the sample, less than 10% were seen once. The CDR3 length is 13 residues. Trimming stripped 3 bases from V and 10 bases from J, with 10 bases between. Germline loops: CDR1 LNHNV, CDR2 YYDKDF (reference sequence). A few counts support this clone. Its matching antigen is unknown. Sorted CD4+ subsets: naive, central memory, regulatory, stem cell-like memory (CD45RO/CCR7/CD25/CD127/CD95/CD27 panel).

The TCR was taken from a woman aged 40 to 50 in good health. The rearrangement uses TRBV15 and TRBJ1-6, with D maybe TRBD1 (5 bases). The sample comprised central memory CD4+ T cells from blood. DNA of the CDR3: TGTGCCACCAGCAGCGACAGTGGCTCACCCCTCCACTTT. Translating gives CATSSDSGSPLHF.